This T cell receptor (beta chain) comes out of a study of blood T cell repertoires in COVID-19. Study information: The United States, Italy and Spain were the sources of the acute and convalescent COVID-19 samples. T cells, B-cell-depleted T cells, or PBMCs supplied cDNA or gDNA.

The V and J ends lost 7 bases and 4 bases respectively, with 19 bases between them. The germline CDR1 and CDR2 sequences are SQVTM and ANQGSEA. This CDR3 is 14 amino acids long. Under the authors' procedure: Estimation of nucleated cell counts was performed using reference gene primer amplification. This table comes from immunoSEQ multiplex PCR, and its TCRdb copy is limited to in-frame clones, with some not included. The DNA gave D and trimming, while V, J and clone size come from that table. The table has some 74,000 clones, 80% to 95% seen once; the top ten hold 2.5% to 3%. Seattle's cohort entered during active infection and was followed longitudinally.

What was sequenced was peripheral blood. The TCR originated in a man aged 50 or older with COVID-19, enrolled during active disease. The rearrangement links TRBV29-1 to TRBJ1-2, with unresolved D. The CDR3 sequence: CSARSGSRVYGYTF. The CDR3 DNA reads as TGCAGCGCAAGATCCGGGTCGAGGGTCTATGGCTACACCTTC.